Listed here is a single T cell receptor (beta chain). Its specificity is unknown. This record belongs to a study of cytomegalovirus exposure and HLA in healthy donors. Study-level results: The classifier was said to identify cytomegalovirus status with high specificity and sensitivity. Subsequent analysis of the 95 to 150 validation repertoires found a tendency for first-cohort TCR clusters to co-occur. The study listed under 200 cytomegalovirus-associated TCR beta chains.

V was clipped by 0 bases and J by 2 bases, with 11 bases between them. The V gene's germline CDR1 is SGHDN and CDR2 FVKESK. The CDR3 runs 15 residues. Only in-frame clones appear in the TCRdb table, and some are missing; sequencing was by immunoSEQ multiplex PCR. The sample carries 90,000 to 100,000 clones, roughly 87% recorded once. The sample was PBMCs. The TCR was taken from a man younger than 35 in good health and CMV-seropositive. This chain links TRBV14 with TRBJ2-7, with no clear D. This CDR3 reads CASSQDWPAPYEQYF. The CDR3 DNA sequence: TGTGCCAGCAGCCAAGATTGGCCAGCGCCCTACGAGCAGTACTTC.